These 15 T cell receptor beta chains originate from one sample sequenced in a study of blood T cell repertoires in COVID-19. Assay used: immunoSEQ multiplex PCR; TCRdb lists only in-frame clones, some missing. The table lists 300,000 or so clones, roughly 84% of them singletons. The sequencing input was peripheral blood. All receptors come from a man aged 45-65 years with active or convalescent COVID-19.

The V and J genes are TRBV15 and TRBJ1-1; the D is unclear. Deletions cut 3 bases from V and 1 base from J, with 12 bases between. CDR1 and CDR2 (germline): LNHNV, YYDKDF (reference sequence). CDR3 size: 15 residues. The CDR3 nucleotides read TGTGCCACCAGCAGGGGCCCCGTTGGGAACACTGAAGCTTTCTTT. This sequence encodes CATSRGPVGNTEAFF.

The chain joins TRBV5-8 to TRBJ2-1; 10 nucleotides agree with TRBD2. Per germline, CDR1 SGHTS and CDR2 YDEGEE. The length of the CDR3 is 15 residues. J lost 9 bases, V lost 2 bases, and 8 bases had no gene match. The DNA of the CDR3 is TGTGCCAGCAGCTTTAGGCTAGCGGGAGCGGGTGAGCAGTTCTTC. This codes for CASSFRLAGAGEQFF.

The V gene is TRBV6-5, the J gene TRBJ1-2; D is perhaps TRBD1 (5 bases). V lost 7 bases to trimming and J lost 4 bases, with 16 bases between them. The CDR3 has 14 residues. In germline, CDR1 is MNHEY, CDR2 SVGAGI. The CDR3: CASKRGGRAYGYTF. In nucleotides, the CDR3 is TGTGCCAGCAAAAGGGGCGGAAGGGCCTATGGCTACACCTTC.

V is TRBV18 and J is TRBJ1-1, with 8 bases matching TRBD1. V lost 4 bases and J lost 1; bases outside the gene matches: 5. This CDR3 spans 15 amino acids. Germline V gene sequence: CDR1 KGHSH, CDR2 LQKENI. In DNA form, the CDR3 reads TGTGCCAGCTCACGTTCAGGGGGCCGGAACACTGAAGCTTTCTTT. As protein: CASSRSGGRNTEAFF.

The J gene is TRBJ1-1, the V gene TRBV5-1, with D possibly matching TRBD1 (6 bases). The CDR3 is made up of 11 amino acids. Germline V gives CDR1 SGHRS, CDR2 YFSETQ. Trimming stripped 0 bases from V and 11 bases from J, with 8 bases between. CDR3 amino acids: CASSLDRVAFF. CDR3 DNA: TGCGCCAGCAGCTTGGACAGGGTCGCTTTCTTT.

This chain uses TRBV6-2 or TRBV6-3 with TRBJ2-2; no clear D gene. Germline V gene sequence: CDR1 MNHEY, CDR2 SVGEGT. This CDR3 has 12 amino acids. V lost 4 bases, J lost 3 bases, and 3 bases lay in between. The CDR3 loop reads CASSSDTGELFF. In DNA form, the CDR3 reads TGTGCCAGCAGTTCTGACACCGGGGAGCTGTTTTTT.

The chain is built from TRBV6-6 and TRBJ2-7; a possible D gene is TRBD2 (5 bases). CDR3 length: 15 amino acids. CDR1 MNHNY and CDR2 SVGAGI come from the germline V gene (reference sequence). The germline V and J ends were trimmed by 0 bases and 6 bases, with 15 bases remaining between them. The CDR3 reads CASSYSTGSRSEQYF. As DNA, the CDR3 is TGTGCCAGCAGTTACTCGACGGGGTCTCGAAGCGAGCAGTACTTC.

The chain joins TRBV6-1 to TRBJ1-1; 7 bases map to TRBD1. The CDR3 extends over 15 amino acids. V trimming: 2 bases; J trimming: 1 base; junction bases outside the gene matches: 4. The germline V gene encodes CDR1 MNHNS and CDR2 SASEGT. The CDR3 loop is CASSELSGGNTEAFF. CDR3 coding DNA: TGTGCCAGCAGTGAATTGTCAGGGGGGAACACTGAAGCTTTCTTT.

The CDR3 loop is CASSLNRDRQYF. CDR3 bases: TGTGCCAGCAGCCTGAACCGGGACAGACAGTACTTC. The V call is TRBV28, the J call TRBJ2-7; TRBD1 matches 7 bases. CDR1 and CDR2 from the germline V gene are MDHEN and SYDVKM. The CDR3 loop spans 12 amino acids. Trimming removed 6 bases from V and 10 bases from J; junction bases left unmatched: 9. Full variable domain (outside the CDR3, taken from reference TRBV28 and TRBJ2-7): DVKVTQSSRYLVKRTGEKVFLECVQDMDHENMFWYRQDPGLGLRLIYFSYDVKMKEKGDIPEGYSVSREKKERFSLILESASTNQTSMYLCASSLNRDRQYFGPGTRLTVT.

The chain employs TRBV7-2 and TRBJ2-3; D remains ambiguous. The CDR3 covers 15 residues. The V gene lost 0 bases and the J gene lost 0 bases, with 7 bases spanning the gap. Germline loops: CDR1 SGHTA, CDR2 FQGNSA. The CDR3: CASSLAGRSTDTQYF. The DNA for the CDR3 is TGTGCCAGCAGCTTAGCTGGGCGAAGCACAGATACGCAGTATTTT.

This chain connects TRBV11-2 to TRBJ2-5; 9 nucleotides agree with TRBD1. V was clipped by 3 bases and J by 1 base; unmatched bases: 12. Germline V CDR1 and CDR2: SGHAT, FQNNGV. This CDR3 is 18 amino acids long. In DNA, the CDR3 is TGTGCCAGCAGCTTCCGATGGGGACAGGGTAGAGTCCAAGAGACCCAGTACTTC. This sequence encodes CASSFRWGQGRVQETQYF. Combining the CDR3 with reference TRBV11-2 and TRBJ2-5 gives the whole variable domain EAGVAQSPRYKIIEKRQSVAFWCNPISGHATLYWYQQILGQGPKLLIQFQNNGVVDDSQLPKDRFSAERLKGVDSTLKIQPAKLEDSAVYLCASSFRWGQGRVQETQYFGPGTRLLVL.

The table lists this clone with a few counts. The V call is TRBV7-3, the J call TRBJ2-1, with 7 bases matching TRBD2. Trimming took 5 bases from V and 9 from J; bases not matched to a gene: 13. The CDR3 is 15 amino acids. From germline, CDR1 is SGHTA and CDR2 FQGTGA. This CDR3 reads CASSQRGGRFGEQFF. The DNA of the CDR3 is TGTGCCAGCAGCCAACGGGGCGGGAGATTTGGTGAGCAGTTCTTC.

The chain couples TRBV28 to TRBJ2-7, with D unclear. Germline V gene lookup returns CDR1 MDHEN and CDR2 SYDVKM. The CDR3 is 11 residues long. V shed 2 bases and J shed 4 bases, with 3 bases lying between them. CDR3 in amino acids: CASSLEYEQYF. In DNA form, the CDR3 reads TGTGCCAGCAGTTTAGAGTACGAGCAGTACTTC.

The CDR3 DNA is TGTGCCAGCAGCGCACAGGGAATAGGGTCCGGCGAGCAGTACTTC. It yields the protein CASSAQGIGSGEQYF. The chain employs TRBV7-2 and TRBJ2-7; a weak D match, TRBD1 (6 bases). Germline assignment: CDR1 SGHTA and CDR2 FQGNSA. The CDR3 totals 15 residues. The V and J ends lost 5 bases and 6 bases respectively, with 20 bases between them.

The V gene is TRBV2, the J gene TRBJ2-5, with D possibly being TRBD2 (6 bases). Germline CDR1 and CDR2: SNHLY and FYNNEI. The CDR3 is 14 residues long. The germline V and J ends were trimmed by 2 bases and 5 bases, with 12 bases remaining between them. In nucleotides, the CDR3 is TGTGCCAGCAGTGAAAGGGTAGGGAGGGAGACCCAGTACTTC. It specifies CASSERVGRETQYF.